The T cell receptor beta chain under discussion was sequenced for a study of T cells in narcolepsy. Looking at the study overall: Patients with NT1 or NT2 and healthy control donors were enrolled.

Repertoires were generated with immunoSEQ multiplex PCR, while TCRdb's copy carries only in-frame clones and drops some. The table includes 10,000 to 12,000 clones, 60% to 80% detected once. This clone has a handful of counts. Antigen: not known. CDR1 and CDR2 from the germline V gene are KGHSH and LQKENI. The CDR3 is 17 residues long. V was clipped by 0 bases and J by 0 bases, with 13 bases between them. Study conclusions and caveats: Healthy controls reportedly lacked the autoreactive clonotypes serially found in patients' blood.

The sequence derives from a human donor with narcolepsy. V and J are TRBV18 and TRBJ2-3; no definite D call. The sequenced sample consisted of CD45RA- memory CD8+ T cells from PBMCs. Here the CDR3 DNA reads TGTGCCAGCTCACCACCAGGGCGTCCCCTTAGCACAGATACGCAGTATTTT. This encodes CASSPPGRPLSTDTQYF.